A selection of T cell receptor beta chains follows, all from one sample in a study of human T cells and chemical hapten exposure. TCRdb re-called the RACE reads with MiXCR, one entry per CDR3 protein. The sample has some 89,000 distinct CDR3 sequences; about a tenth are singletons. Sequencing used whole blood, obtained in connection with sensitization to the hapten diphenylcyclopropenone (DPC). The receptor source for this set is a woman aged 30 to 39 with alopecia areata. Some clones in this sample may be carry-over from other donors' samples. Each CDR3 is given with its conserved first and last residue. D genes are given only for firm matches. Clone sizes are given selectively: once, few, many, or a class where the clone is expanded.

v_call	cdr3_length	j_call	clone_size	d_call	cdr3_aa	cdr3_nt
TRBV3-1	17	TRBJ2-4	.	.	CASSQEGASAGKNIQYF	TGTGCCAGCAGCCAAGAAGGGGCTAGCGCTGGCAAAAACATTCAGTACTTC
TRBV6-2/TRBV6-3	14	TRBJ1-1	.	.	CASRAVPMNTEAFF	TGTGCCAGCAGGGCAGTTCCTATGAACACTGAAGCTTTCTTT
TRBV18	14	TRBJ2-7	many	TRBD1	CASSPSAGGDEQYF	TGTGCCAGCTCACCGTCGGCAGGGGGCGACGAGCAGTACTTC
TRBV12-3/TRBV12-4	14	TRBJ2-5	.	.	CASSPDSYQETQYF	TGTGCCAGCAGCCCTGACAGCTACCAAGAGACCCAGTACTTC
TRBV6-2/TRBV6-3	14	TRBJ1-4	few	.	CASSTAREDEKLFF	TGTGCCAGCAGCACCGCCAGGGAGGATGAAAAACTGTTTTTT
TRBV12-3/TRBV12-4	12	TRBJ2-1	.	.	CASSLSQDEQFF	TGTGCCAGCAGTCTATCACAGGATGAGCAGTTCTTC
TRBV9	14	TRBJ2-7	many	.	CASSPHGRSYEQYF	TGTGCCAGCAGCCCCCACGGACGTTCCTACGAGCAGTACTTC
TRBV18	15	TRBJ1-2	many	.	CASSPPLVASYGYTF	TGTGCCAGCTCTCCCCCCCTGGTGGCTAGCTATGGCTACACCTTC
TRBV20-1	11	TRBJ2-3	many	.	CSARGGVAQYF	TGCAGTGCTAGAGGGGGGGTGGCGCAGTATTTT
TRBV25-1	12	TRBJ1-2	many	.	CASSGQDYGYTF	TGTGCCAGCAGCGGGCAGGACTATGGCTACACCTTC
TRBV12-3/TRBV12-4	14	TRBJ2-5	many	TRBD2	CASSLRLAAETQYF	TGTGCCAGCAGTTTAAGGCTAGCGGCGGAGACCCAGTACTTC
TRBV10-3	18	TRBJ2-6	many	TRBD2	CAISGSGGQISGANVLTF	TGTGCCATCAGTGGTAGCGGGGGCCAAATCTCTGGGGCCAACGTCCTGACTTTC
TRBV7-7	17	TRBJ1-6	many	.	CASSLASGTSRHSPLHF	TGTGCTAGCAGCCTCGCATCCGGGACGTCGAGGCATTCACCCCTCCACTTT
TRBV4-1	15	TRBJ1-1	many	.	CASRLRGALNTEAFF	TGCGCCAGCAGACTGAGAGGGGCTCTGAACACTGAAGCTTTCTTT
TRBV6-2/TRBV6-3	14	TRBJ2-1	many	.	CASGQTSRVNEQFF	TGTGCCAGCGGACAGACGAGTCGGGTCAATGAGCAGTTCTTC
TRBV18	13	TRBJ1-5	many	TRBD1	CASSGQGDQPQHF	TGTGCCAGCTCGGGACAGGGTGATCAGCCCCAGCATTTT
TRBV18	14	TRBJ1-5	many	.	CASSPPGQNQPQHF	TGTGCCAGCTCACCCCCTGGACAGAATCAGCCCCAGCATTTT
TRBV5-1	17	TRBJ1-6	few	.	CASSLQTLSSYNSPLHF	TGCGCCAGCAGCTTGCAGACCCTAAGCTCCTATAATTCACCCCTCCACTTT
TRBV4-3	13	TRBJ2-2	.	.	CASSQGEAGELFF	TGCGCCAGCAGCCAAGGGGAGGCCGGGGAGCTGTTTTTT
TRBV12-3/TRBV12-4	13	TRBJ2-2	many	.	CASSIRQERELFF	TGTGCCAGCAGTATCAGACAGGAAAGGGAGCTGTTTTTT
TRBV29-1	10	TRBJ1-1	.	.	CSVVGGYAFF	TGCAGCGTTGTAGGCGGTTATGCTTTCTTT
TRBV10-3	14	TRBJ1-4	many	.	CAISEGAANEKLFF	TGTGCCATCAGTGAGGGGGCAGCTAATGAAAAACTGTTTTTT
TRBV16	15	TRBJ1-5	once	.	CASGHREDSNQPQHF	TGTGCCAGCGGCCATAGGGAGGATAGCAATCAGCCCCAGCATTTT
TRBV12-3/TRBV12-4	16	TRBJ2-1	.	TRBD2	CASSSGLAGNYNEQFF	TGTGCCAGCAGTAGTGGACTAGCGGGAAACTACAATGAGCAGTTCTTC
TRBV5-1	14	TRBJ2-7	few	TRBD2	CASRGGLAGREQYF	TGCGCCAGCAGGGGCGGACTAGCGGGACGCGAGCAGTACTTC
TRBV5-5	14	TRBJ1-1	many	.	CASSRGGPNTEAFF	TGTGCCAGCTCCCGGGGAGGGCCCAACACTGAAGCTTTCTTT
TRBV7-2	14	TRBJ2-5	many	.	CASSPTNLQETQYF	TGTGCCAGCAGCCCAACGAACCTTCAAGAGACCCAGTACTTC
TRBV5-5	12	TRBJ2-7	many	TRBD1	CASSSGQYEQYF	TGTGCCAGCAGCTCGGGACAGTACGAGCAGTACTTC
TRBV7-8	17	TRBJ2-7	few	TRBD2	CASSFSPRLAESYEQYF	TGTGCCAGCAGCTTTTCCCCCCGACTAGCGGAATCCTACGAGCAGTACTTC
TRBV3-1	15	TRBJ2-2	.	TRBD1	CASSYRQGGTGELFF	TGTGCCAGCAGCTACCGACAGGGCGGCACCGGGGAGCTGTTTTTT
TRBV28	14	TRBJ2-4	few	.	CASSLGGPEGIQYF	TGTGCCAGCAGTTTAGGAGGGCCTGAGGGCATTCAGTACTTC
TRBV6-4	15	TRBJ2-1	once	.	CASSAGRGPYNEQFF	TGTGCCAGCAGTGCCGGGAGAGGTCCCTACAATGAGCAGTTCTTC
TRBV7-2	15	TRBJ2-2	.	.	CASSLAGQGIGELFF	TGTGCCAGCAGCCTAGCGGGACAGGGGATCGGGGAGCTGTTTTTT
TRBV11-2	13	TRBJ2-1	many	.	CASSLDRHNEQFF	TGTGCCAGCAGCTTAGACAGGCACAATGAGCAGTTCTTC
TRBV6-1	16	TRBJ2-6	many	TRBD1	CASTQGSSSGANVLTF	TGTGCCAGCACACAGGGGTCTAGCTCTGGGGCCAACGTCCTGACTTTC
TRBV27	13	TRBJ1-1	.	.	CASSYRPLSEAFF	TGTGCCAGCAGTTATCGCCCCCTGTCTGAAGCTTTCTTT
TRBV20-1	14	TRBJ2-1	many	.	CSARDQAGRNEQFF	TGCAGTGCTAGAGATCAGGCGGGGAGAAATGAGCAGTTCTTC
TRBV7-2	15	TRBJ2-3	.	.	CASSLGGPSTDTQYF	TGTGCCAGCAGCTTAGGGGGGCCCAGCACAGATACGCAGTATTTT
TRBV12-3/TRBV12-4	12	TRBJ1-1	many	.	CASTRSFSEAFF	TGTGCCAGCACCCGGAGTTTTTCTGAAGCTTTCTTT
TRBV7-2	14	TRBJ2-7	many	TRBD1	CASSHGTESYEQYF	TGTGCCAGCAGCCACGGGACAGAAAGCTACGAGCAGTACTTC
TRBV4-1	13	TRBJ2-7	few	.	CASSQGASYEQYF	TGCGCCAGCAGCCAAGGGGCCTCCTACGAGCAGTACTTC
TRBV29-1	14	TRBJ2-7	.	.	CSVANPGRVYEQYF	TGCAGCGTTGCGAATCCGGGCCGAGTCTACGAGCAGTACTTC
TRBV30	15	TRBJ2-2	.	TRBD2	CAWTAGTKNTGELFF	TGTGCCTGGACCGCCGGGACTAAAAACACCGGGGAGCTGTTTTTT
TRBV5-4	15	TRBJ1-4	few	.	CASSPTTATNEKLFF	TGTGCCAGCAGCCCGACGACCGCAACTAATGAAAAACTGTTTTTT
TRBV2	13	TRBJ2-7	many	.	CASSEERVHEQYF	TGTGCCAGCAGTGAAGAACGGGTCCACGAGCAGTACTTC
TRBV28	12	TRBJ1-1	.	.	CASSRRNTEAFF	TGTGCCAGCAGCAGAAGGAACACTGAAGCTTTCTTT
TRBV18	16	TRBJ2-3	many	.	CASSPKWAASTDTQYF	TGTGCCAGCTCACCGAAATGGGCTGCCAGCACAGATACGCAGTATTTT
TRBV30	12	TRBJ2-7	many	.	CACGANSYEQYF	TGTGCCTGCGGGGCAAACTCCTACGAGCAGTACTTC
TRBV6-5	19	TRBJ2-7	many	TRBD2	CASSYAYRGTSGRADEQYF	TGTGCCAGCAGTTACGCATACAGGGGGACTAGCGGGAGGGCCGACGAGCAGTACTTC
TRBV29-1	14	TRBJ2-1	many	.	CSVESQRAYNEQFF	TGCAGCGTTGAAAGCCAGCGGGCCTACAATGAGCAGTTCTTC
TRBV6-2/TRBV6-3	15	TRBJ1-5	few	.	CATGQILNSNQPQHF	TGTGCCACCGGACAGATCCTCAATAGCAATCAGCCCCAGCATTTT
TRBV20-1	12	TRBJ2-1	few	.	CSARTVANEQFF	TGCAGTGCTAGAACGGTAGCGAATGAGCAGTTCTTC